This TCR beta chain was identified in a study of T cells in Graves' hyperthyroidism and ophthalmopathy (dated by TCRdb to 2018 to 2020). Broadly, across the study: Peripheral blood samples were taken at initial diagnosis, before any treatment was given. A discovery cohort of roughly 100 patients, roughly 40 with Graves' ophthalmopathy and under 60 with stable Graves' hyperthyroidism, was used to find distinguishing TCR V-J signatures. The study also compared thyroid tissue and blood T-cell repertoires from a handful of Graves' hyperthyroidism patients. For training and testing, the 100 or so patients in the discovery cohort were randomly divided in a 7:3 ratio. Whether ophthalmopathy could be predicted prospectively was tested in an independent validation cohort made up of under 20 hyperthyroidism patients plus 17 patients who later progressed to ophthalmopathy. According to the paper, TCR Vbeta CDR3 sequencing was carried out on over 130 peripheral blood samples, which came from under 50 ophthalmopathy, under 80 hyperthyroidism and approximately 17 progressor patients. After sampling, hyperthyroidism patients received methimazole starting at 30 mg daily, and ophthalmopathy patients received high-dose intravenous methylprednisolone.

Worth noting for this clonotype: It has no known antigen specificity. Per-base qualities were not stored, and no clone one base away is much larger.

Moderately to severely active disease, a Clinical Activity Score of at least 3, a NOSPECS grade of at least 4, and a duration under 3 months were present in ophthalmopathy patients. Any patient with an uncontrolled infection, another autoimmune disease, pregnancy or lactation was excluded. Clinical symptoms, serum thyroxine and TRAb, thyroid ultrasound, and orbital computed tomography formed the basis for the diagnoses. PBMCs were isolated from 7.5 to 10 ml of fresh peripheral blood by Ficoll-Paque density gradient centrifugation. Total RNA was extracted using Trizol reagent, and RNA quality was assessed on an Agilent 2100 Bioanalyzer. General findings and caveats noted by the study authors: No statistical method was used to set the sample size in advance, and investigators knew the group allocation. Blood samples also contained most of the expanded thyroid clonotypes (frequency above 0.001), which suggests that blood repertoires may reflect thyroid immune responses. During validation, the model predicted progression to ophthalmopathy a median of approximately 7 months ahead of onset, with almost 71% sensitivity and 72.22% specificity. A 13 V-J signature model separated ophthalmopathy from stable hyperthyroidism, with roughly 88% sensitivity and around 84% specificity in cross-validation and 80%/75% in testing.

V loses 4 bases of germline sequence and J loses 4 bases, and the interval between the two ends is 10 bases. The CDR3 sequence holds 14 residues, the cysteine and phenylalanine included. Only the CDR3 DNA stays, 42 bases, in frame from base 1. As encoded in the germline V gene, CDR1 is SGHAT while CDR2 is FQNNGV. The TCR beta CDR3 regions were amplified from RNA transcripts. The first round of RT-PCR for the TCR CDR3 was performed with the HTBI primer set and the Qiagen OneStep RT-PCR kit. A second multiplex PCR round built the libraries, followed by size selection and purification. Sequencing of the libraries was done on an Illumina HiSeq2000 using paired-end 100 bp reads. Regarding the original processing steps: SOAPnuke was used to process the raw data, removing reads that contained adapters or uncalled bases, had a mean Phred below 15, or lacked an exact match to the constant primer or identifier. COPE v1.2.5 was used to merge high-quality paired reads, and clonotypes were defined as unique nucleotide sequences. Clonotypes were aligned to IMGT TRBV, TRBD and TRBJ reference segments using MiTCR v1.1. Analysis was restricted to V-J combinations with a frequency above 0.0001, which covered roughly 99% of repertoires. The TCS score was defined as F50 (clonal expansion) divided by E x V (chaos), with BLOSUM62-based TCRdist calculated between CDR3 peptides within each V-J. Welch's t-statistics and random forest reduced 514 V-J features to roughly 13, which were used in a naive Bayes classifier (R e1071). TCRdb itself trimmed the public reads at Q25 with fastp, ran MiXCR and retained productive beta chains. Under each unique CDR3 protein, matching rows form one entry showing the most common genes and DNA. TCRdb, not the original authors, processed these V and J calls. This sample is represented by around 600,000 distinct CDR3 sequences; approximately 14% of them were singletons. The ten largest clonotypes hold 9.5% to 15% of the sample.

This chain is built from TRBV11-2 and TRBJ1-4; the D gene is unclear. The sample comprised blood. The sequence was obtained from a woman in her forties or fifties with Graves' ophthalmopathy. Here is the DNA: TGTGCCAGCAGCTCGGGAGTATATAATGAAAAACTGTTTTTT. This codes for CASSSGVYNEKLFF.